This T cell receptor (beta chain) emerged from a study of T cells in Graves' hyperthyroidism and ophthalmopathy. Study as a whole: Sampling of peripheral blood happened at initial diagnosis, prior to any treatment. General study results and limits: In blood, most of the thyroid clonotypes expanded above 0.001 were also present. The model anticipated ophthalmopathy a median around 6 months pre-onset.

PBMCs were derived from more than 8 ml fresh peripheral blood. This CDR3 has 15 amino acids. Germline loops: CDR1 LGHNT, CDR2 FRNRAP. V gave up 4 bases and J gave up 2 bases; unmatched junction bases: 6. A note on this clonotype: Its target is unknown.

TCR beta CDR3 region amplification was performed from RNA transcripts. Using the HTBI primer set, a first-round RT-PCR was run on the TCR CDR3. TCRdb ran MiXCR on the multiplex PCR reads and lists one entry per CDR3 protein. The sample lists under 650,000 distinct CDR3 sequences, around 15% seen once, with 3.8% in the top ten. Sequencing used blood. V is TRBV12-5 and J is TRBJ2-3, with 7 bases matching TRBD1. This sequence was found in a woman in her twenties or thirties with Graves' hyperthyroidism. The CDR3 nucleotides are TGTGCTAGTGGTTCGCTGACAGGGAACACAGATACGCAGTATTTT. As protein: CASGSLTGNTDTQYF. Together with reference TRBV12-5 and TRBJ2-3, the CDR3 gives the full variable domain: DARVTQTPRHKVTEMGQEVTMRCQPILGHNTVFWYRQTMMQGLELLAYFRNRAPLDDSGMPKDRFSAEMPDATLATLKIQPSEPRDSAVYFCASGSLTGNTDTQYFGPGTRLTVL.